This T cell receptor (beta chain) emerged from a study of blood T cell repertoires in COVID-19. Enrollees, about 18 to 89 years old, lived in about two dozen US areas. Allocation to cohorts depended on clinical history reported by the participants. This CDR3 has 15 amino acids. Germline trimming cut 5 bases from V and 2 bases from J; bases unmatched to any gene: 3. Germline CDR1 reads SGDLS; CDR2 reads YYNGEE. This table comes from immunoSEQ multiplex PCR, and its TCRdb copy is limited to in-frame clones, with some not included. The table includes 200,000 to 250,000 clones, around 91% detected once. The specimen sequenced was PBMCs or T cells enriched from blood (not recorded which). This chain links TRBV9 with TRBJ2-1; TRBD2 aligns across 11 bases. This clonotype was obtained from a man younger than 45 who had been exposed to COVID-19. CDR3 DNA: TGTGCCAGCAGTTCTAGCGGGGGGCCCTACAATGAGCAGTTCTTC. This gives the protein CASSSSGGPYNEQFF. Supplemented by reference TRBV9 and TRBJ2-1, the full variable domain reads DSGVTQTPKHLITATGQRVTLRCSPRSGDLSVYWYQQSLDQGLQFLIQYYNGEERAKGNILERFSAQQFPDLHSELNLSSLELGDSALYFCASSSSGGPYNEQFFGPGTRLTVL.